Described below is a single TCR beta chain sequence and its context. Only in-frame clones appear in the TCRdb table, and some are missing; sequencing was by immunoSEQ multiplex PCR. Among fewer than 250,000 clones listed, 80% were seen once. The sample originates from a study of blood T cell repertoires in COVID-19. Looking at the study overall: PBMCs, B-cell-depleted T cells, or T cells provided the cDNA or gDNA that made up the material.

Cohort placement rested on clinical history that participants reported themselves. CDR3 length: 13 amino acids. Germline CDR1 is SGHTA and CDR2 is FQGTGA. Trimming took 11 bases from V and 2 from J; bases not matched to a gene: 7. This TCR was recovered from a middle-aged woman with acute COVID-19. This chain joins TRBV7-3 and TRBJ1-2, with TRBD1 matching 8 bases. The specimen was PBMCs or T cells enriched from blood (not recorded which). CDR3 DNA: TGTGCCTCCGGACAGGGACGAAACTATGGCTACACCTTC. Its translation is CASGQGRNYGYTF.